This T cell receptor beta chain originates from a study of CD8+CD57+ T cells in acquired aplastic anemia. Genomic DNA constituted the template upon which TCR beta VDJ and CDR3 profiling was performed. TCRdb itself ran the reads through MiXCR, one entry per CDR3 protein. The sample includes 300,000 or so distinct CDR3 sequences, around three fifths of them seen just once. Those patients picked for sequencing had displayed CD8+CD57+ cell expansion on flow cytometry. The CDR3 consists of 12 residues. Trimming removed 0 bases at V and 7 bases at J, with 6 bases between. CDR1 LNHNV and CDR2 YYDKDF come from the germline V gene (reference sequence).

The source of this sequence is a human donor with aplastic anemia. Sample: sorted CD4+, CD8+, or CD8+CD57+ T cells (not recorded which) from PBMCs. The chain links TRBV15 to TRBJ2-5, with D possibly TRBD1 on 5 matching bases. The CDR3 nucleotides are TGTGCCACCAGCAGAGATCAGGGGACCCAGTACTTC. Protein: CATSRDQGTQYF.